Presented here are 10 T cell receptor beta chains from one specimen sequenced in a study of blood T cell repertoires in COVID-19. TCRdb's copy holds only in-frame clones and misses some; the assay was immunoSEQ multiplex PCR. The sample shows roughly 100,000 clones, about 86% of them seen only once. Sequencing was performed on peripheral blood. Receptor source: an elderly man with acute or convalescent COVID-19.

The rearrangement joins TRBV28 to TRBJ1-2; 9 bases align to TRBD1. The CDR3 loop spans 14 amino acids. Germline loops: CDR1 MDHEN, CDR2 SYDVKM. Trimming took 7 bases from V and 7 from J; bases not matched to a gene: 10. CDR3 amino acids: CASKTGGVAVGYTF. In DNA, the CDR3 is TGTGCCAGCAAAACAGGGGGCGTAGCGGTTGGCTACACCTTC.

V and J are TRBV5-4 and TRBJ2-3; D remains ambiguous. The CDR3 covers 12 residues. Germline CDR1 and CDR2: SGHNT and YYREEE (reference sequence). Trimming took off 4 bases at V and 1 base at J, with 4 bases between the two ends. CDR3 protein: CASSPGTDTQYF. The CDR3 bases are TGTGCCAGCAGCCCAGGCACAGATACGCAGTATTTT.

The chain is built from TRBV28 and TRBJ2-1; TRBD1 is a possible D gene (6 bases). The germline V gene encodes CDR1 MDHEN and CDR2 SYDVKM. Trimming cost V 6 bases and J 2 bases, with 14 bases left between them. The CDR3 consists of 15 residues. For the CDR3, the DNA is TGTGCCAGCAGACCCGGACAGTTTGCCTACAATGAGCAGTTCTTC. Amino acids: CASRPGQFAYNEQFF.

The V and J genes are TRBV28 and TRBJ1-2, with D possibly being TRBD1 (6 bases). The ends were cut back, 6 bases at V and 1 base at J, with 9 bases in the middle. Germline CDR1 and CDR2: MDHEN and SYDVKM. The CDR3 length is 13 residues. CDR3 amino acids: CASRRDNNYGYTF. Here the CDR3 DNA reads TGTGCCAGCAGGAGGGACAATAACTATGGCTACACCTTC.

The chain is built from TRBV18 and TRBJ2-1, with 12 bases identical to TRBD2. The germline V gene has CDR1 KGHSH and CDR2 LQKENI. The CDR3 has 18 amino acids. The trim removed 3 bases at V and 7 bases at J, leaving 13 bases unmatched. CDR3 bases: TGTGCCAGCTCACCCAACTGGAGGACTAGCGGGATTGAAAATGAGCAGTTCTTC. It encodes CASSPNWRTSGIENEQFF.

This chain links TRBV9 with TRBJ2-3; 7 nucleotides align to TRBD2. Germline V gene sequence: CDR1 SGDLS, CDR2 YYNGEE. The length of the CDR3 is 16 residues. Trimming took 3 bases from V and 1 from J; bases not matched to a gene: 8. For the CDR3, the DNA is TGTGCCAGCAGCGCACGACTAGCCCCCGGCACAGATACGCAGTATTTT. Its translation is CASSARLAPGTDTQYF.

The chain recombines TRBV30 with TRBJ2-5; D is possibly TRBD2 (5 bases). CDR1 GTSNPN and CDR2 SVGIG come from the germline V gene (reference sequence). The CDR3 is 14 residues long. The V end was cut by 0 bases, the J end by 5 bases, with 13 bases between. Here the CDR3 DNA reads TGTGCCTGGAGTGTACTGAGGGCCTCGGAGACCCAGTACTTC. Translation gives CAWSVLRASETQYF.

This clone was seen more than once but under ten times. This sequence joins TRBV28 and TRBJ2-3; TRBD2 aligns across 10 bases. The germline gives CDR1 MDHEN, CDR2 SYDVKM. CDR3 size: 16 residues. After removal of 3 bases from V and 2 bases from J, the junction contained 5 bases not matched to a gene. The CDR3 loop is CASSFSGRALTDTQYF. The CDR3 DNA reads TGTGCCAGCAGTTTCAGCGGGAGGGCTCTCACAGATACGCAGTATTTT.

The chain has TRBV18 and TRBJ2-4, with TRBD2 as a possible D gene (7 bases). Germline-derived CDR1 and CDR2 are KGHSH and LQKENI. CDR3 length equals 17 residues. V lost 3 bases and J 1 base, leaving 16 bases between the germline ends. This CDR3 is CASSPLGGASAKNIQYF. In DNA, the CDR3 is TGTGCCAGCTCACCGTTAGGGGGGGCGTCGGCCAAAAACATTCAGTACTTC.

This clone was found a few times. The chain uses TRBV19 and TRBJ1-1; tentatively, D is TRBD1 (6 bases). CDR3 length equals 14 residues. Trimming removed 6 bases from V and 0 bases from J, with 11 bases in between. The V gene's germline CDR1 is LNHDA and CDR2 SQIVND (reference sequence). The CDR3 DNA follows: TGTGCCAGTAGCAGGGGCAATTTGAACACTGAAGCTTTCTTT. Its protein is CASSRGNLNTEAFF.